Listed below are T cell receptor beta chains from one sample, sequenced in a study of T cell responses to AZD1222 COVID-19 vaccine. Data came from immunoSEQ multiplex PCR; TCRdb stores just in-frame clones and leaves some out. The sample lists approximately 150,000 clones, 93% occurring once. Material: peripheral blood, obtained on day 0 of AZD1222 vaccination. The receptors shown here come from an adult in good health. CDR3s include the opening cysteine and the closing phenylalanine or tryptophan. Fields, in order: CDR3 DNA, CDR3 protein, D gene, V gene, J gene. D genes are given only for firm matches.

TGTGCCATCAGTGTAAGGGGGGATACAGATACGCAGTATTTT	CAISVRGDTDTQYF	.	TRBV10-3	TRBJ2-3
TGCGCCAGCAGTGAGTGGGGACTACTAGCCAAAAACATTCAGTACTTC	CASSEWGLLAKNIQYF	TRBD2	TRBV10-2	TRBJ2-4
TGTGCCAGCAGCTTTGGGGACTCTGGGGCCAACGTCCTGACTTTC	CASSFGDSGANVLTF	.	TRBV7-9	TRBJ2-6
TGTGCCATCAGTGAGCCCCCCGGCAGATCAGATACGCAGTATTTT	CAISEPPGRSDTQYF	.	TRBV10-3	TRBJ2-3
TGTGCCAGCTCATCCGGGGGGGTTTCGTCCTACAATGAGCAGTTCTTC	CASSSGGVSSYNEQFF	TRBD2	TRBV18	TRBJ2-1
TGTGCCAGTACCCCGCCGGGGGAGCAGTACTTC	CASTPPGEQYF	.	TRBV19	TRBJ2-7
TGTGCCACCGGGACAACGGACTATGGCTACACCTTC	CATGTTDYGYTF	.	TRBV7-9	TRBJ1-2
TGTGCCAGCAGTCCCAAGGGGCTTTGTCGGCCCCTCTCTGGAAACACCATATATTTT	CASSPKGLCRPLSGNTIYF	.	TRBV21-1	TRBJ1-3
TGTGCCAGCAAGCGAGGAACAGGAGCCAGCGGTGAGCAGTTCTTC	CASKRGTGASGEQFF	.	TRBV6-5	TRBJ2-1
TGTGCCAGCAGCACTAGCGGGACCGACTCCTACGAGCAGTACTTC	CASSTSGTDSYEQYF	TRBD2	TRBV7-9	TRBJ2-7